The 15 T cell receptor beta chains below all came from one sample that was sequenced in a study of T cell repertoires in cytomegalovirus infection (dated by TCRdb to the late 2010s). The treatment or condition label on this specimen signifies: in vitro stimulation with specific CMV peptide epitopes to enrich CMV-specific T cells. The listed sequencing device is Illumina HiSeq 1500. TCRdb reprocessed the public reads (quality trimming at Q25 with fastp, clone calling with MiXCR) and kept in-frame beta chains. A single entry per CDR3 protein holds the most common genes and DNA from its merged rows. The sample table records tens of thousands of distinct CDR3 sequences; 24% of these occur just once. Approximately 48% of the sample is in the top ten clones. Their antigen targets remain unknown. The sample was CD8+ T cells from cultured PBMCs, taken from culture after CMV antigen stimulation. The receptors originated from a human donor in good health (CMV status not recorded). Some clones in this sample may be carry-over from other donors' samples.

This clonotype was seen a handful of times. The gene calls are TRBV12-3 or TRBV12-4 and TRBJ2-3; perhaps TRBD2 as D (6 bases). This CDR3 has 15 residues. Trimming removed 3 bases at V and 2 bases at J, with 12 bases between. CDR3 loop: CASSLLGGVTDTQYF. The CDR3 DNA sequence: TGTGCCAGCAGTTTGCTCGGGGGAGTCACAGATACGCAGTATTTT.

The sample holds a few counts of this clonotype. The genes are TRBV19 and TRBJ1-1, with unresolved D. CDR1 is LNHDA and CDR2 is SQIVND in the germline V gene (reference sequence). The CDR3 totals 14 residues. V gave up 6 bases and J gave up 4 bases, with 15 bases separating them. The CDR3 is CASSPFTGSTEAFF. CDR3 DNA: TGTGCCAGTAGCCCTTTCACGGGGAGCACTGAAGCTTTCTTT.

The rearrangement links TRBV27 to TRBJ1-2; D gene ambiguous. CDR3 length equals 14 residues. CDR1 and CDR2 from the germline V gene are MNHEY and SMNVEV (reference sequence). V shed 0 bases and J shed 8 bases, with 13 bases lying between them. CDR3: CASSLSIGMGGYTF. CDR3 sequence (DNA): TGTGCCAGCAGTTTATCGATAGGAATGGGCGGCTACACCTTC.

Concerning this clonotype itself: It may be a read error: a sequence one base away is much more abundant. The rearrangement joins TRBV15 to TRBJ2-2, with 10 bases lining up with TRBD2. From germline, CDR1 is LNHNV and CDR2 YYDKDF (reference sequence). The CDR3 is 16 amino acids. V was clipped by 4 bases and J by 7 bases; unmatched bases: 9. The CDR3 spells CATSMLAGAEGGELFF. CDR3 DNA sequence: TGTGCCACCAGCATGCTAGCGGGGGCCGAGGGCGGGGAGCTGTTTTTT.

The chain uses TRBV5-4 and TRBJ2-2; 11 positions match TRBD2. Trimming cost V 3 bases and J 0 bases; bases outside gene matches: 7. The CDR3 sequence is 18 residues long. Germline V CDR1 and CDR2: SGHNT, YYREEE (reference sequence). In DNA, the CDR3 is TGTGCCAGCAGCTGGGACGGGACTAGCGGTACGAACACCGGGGAGCTGTTTTTT. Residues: CASSWDGTSGTNTGELFF.

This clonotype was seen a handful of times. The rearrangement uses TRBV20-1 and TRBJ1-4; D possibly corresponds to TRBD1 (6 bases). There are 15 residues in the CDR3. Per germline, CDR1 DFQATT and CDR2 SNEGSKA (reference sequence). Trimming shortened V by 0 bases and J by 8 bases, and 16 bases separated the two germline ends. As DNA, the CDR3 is TGCAGTGCTAGAGATCGGGCACAGGGTGGGGAAAAACTGTTTTTT. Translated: CSARDRAQGGEKLFF.

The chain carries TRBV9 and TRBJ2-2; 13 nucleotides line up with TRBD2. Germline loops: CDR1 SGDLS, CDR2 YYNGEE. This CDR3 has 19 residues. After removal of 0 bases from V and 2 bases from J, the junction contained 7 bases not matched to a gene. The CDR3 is CASSVAGLAGDLNTGELFF. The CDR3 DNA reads TGTGCCAGCAGCGTAGCTGGACTAGCGGGAGATCTTAACACCGGGGAGCTGTTTTTT.

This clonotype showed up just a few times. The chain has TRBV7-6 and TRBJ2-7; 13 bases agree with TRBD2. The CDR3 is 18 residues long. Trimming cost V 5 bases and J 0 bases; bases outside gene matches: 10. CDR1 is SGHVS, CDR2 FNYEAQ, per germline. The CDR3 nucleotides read TGTGCCAGCAGCCAGACTAGCGGGAGGCATCTTAGCTCCTACGAGCAGTACTTC. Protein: CASSQTSGRHLSSYEQYF. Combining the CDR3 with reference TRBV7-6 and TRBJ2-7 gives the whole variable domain GAGVSQSPRYKVTKRGQDVALRCDPISGHVSLYWYRQALGQGPEFLTYFNYEAQQDKSGLPNDRFSAERPEGSISTLTIQRTEQRDSAMYRCASSQTSGRHLSSYEQYFGPGTRLTVT.

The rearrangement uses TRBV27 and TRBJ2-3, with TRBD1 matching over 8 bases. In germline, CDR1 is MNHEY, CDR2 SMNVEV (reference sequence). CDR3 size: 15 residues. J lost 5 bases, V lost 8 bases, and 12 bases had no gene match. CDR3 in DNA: TGTGCCAGCCTCGCTCCCGGACAGGGATTAGATACGCAGTATTTT. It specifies CASLAPGQGLDTQYF.

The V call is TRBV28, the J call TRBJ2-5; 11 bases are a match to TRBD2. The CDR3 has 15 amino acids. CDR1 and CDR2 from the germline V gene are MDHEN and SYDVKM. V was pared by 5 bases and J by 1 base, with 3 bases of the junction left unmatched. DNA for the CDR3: TGTGCCAGCAGTCCTAGCGGGGGGCCCCAAGAGACCCAGTACTTC. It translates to CASSPSGGPQETQYF.

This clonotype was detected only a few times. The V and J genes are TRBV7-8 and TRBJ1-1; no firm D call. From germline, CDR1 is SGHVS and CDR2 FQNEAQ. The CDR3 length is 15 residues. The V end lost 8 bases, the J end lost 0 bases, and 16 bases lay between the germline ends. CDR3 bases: TGTGCCAGCGTTCTAGCGGCGGTGATGAACACTGAAGCTTTCTTT. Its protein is CASVLAAVMNTEAFF.

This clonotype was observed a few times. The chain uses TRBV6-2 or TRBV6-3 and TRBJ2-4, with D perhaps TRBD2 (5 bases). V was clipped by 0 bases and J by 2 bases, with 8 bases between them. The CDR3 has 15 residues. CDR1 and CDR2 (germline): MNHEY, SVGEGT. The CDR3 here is CASSYSGSSKNIQYF. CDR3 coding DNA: TGTGCCAGCAGTTACTCGGGGAGTTCCAAAAACATTCAGTACTTC.

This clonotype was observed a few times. The CDR3 region is CSARAPDYEQYF. CDR3 nucleotide sequence: TGCAGTGCTAGAGCCCCAGACTACGAGCAGTACTTC. This rearrangement joins TRBV20-1 to TRBJ2-7; D gene ambiguous. CDR1 and CDR2 (germline): DFQATT, SNEGSKA (reference sequence). This CDR3 is 12 amino acids long. V lost 1 base and J 3 bases, leaving 7 bases between the germline ends.

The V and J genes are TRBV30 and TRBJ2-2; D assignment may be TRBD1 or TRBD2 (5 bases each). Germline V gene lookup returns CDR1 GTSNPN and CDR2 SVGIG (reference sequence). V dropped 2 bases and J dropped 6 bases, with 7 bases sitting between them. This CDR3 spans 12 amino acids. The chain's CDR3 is CAWSMGAGELFF. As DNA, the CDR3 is TGTGCCTGGAGTATGGGGGCCGGGGAGCTGTTTTTT.

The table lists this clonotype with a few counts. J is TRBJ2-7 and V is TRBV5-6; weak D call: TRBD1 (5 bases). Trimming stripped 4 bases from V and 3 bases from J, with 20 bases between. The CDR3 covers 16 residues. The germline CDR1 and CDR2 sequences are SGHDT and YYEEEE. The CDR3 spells CASSPLTGMNLYEQYF. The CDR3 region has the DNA TGTGCCAGCAGCCCGCTAACAGGTATGAACCTCTACGAGCAGTACTTC.